This entry is about one T cell receptor (beta chain). The data derive from a study of control samples from healthy donors and cancer patients. Germline V gene lookup returns CDR1 SGHRS and CDR2 YFSETQ. V lost 5 bases and J lost 1, with 10 bases in between. The length of the CDR3 is 14 residues. TCRdb's table, derived via immunoSEQ multiplex PCR, lists solely in-frame clones and lacks some. The table shows 100,000 to 150,000 clones, with 87% occurring only once. The sequencing sample was made of blood. This receptor was identified in a man aged 35 to 55 in good health. V is TRBV5-1 and J is TRBJ1-5, with D perhaps matching TRBD1 (5 bases). Here the CDR3 reads CASSKGESNQPQHF. CDR3 DNA sequence: TGCGCCAGCAGTAAAGGGGAGAGCAATCAGCCCCAGCATTTT.